This T cell receptor beta chain is from a study of T cell changes during pregnancy in multiple sclerosis. The CDR3 length is 15 residues. V lost 4 bases and J lost 3, with 16 bases in between. Per the germline V gene, CDR1 is SEHNR and CDR2 is FQNEAQ (reference sequence). Measured with immunoSEQ multiplex PCR; TCRdb has only the in-frame clones, and not every one. There are roughly 35,000 clones in the sample; approximately 90% occur only once, and around 10% lies in the top ten. Source: CD8+ T cells from peripheral blood mononuclear cells, taken before pregnancy. The V call is TRBV7-9, the J call TRBJ2-7; D unclear. The receptor was isolated from a female donor with multiple sclerosis, enrolled in a pregnancy study. This CDR3 is CASSSTRDDHYEQYF. The DNA for the CDR3 is TGTGCCAGCAGCTCGACACGTGACGATCACTACGAGCAGTACTTC.